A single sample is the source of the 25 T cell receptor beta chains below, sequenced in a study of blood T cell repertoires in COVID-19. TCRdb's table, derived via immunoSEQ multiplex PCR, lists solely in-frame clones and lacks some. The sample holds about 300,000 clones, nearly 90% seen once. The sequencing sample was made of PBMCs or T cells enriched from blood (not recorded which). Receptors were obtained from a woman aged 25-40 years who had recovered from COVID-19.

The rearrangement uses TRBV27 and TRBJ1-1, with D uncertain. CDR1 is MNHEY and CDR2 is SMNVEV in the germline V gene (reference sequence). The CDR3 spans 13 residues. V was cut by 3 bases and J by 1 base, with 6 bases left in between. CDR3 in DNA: TGTGCCAGCAGTTTTGGAGCGAACACTGAAGCTTTCTTT. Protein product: CASSFGANTEAFF.

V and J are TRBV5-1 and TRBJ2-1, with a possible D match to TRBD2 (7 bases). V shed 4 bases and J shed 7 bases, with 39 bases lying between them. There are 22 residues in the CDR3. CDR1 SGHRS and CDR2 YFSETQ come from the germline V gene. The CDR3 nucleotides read TGCGCCAGCAGCCCCGTTGGGGGGCTGGGCTCATACTGGGGAGCGGGGTGGAATGAGCAGTTCTTC. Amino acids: CASSPVGGLGSYWGAGWNEQFF.

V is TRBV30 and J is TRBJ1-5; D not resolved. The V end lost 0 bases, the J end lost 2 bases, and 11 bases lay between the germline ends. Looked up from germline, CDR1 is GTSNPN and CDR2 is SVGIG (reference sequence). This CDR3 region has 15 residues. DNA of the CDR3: TGTGCCTGGAGTGTACGGGGTGTCGGCAATCAGCCCCAGCATTTT. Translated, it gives CAWSVRGVGNQPQHF.

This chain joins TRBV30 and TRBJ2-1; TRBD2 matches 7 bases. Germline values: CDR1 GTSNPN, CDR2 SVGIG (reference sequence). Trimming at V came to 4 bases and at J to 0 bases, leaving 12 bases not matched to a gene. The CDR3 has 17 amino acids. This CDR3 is CAWKGGGTISSYNEQFF. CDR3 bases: TGTGCCTGGAAAGGCGGGGGTACCATCTCCTCCTACAATGAGCAGTTCTTC.

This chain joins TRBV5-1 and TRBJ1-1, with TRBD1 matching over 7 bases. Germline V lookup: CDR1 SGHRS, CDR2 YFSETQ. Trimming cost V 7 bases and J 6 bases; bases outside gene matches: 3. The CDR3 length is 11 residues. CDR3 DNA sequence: TGCGCCAGCGGGACAGCGGCTGAAGCTTTCTTT. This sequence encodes CASGTAAEAFF.

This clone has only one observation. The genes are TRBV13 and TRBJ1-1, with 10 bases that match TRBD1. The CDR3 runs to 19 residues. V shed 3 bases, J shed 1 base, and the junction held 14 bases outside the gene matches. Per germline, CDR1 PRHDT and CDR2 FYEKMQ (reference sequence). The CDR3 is CASSFFKIGTGDGNTEAFF. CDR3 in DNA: TGTGCCAGCAGCTTCTTCAAAATAGGGACAGGGGATGGGAACACTGAAGCTTTCTTT.

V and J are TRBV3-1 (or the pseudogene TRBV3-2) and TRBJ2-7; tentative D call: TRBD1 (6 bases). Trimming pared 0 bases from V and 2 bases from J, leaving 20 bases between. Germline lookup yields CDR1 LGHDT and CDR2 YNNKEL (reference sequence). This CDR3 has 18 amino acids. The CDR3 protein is CASSQEEITGFKTYEQYF. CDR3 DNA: TGTGCCAGCAGCCAAGAGGAAATAACAGGGTTCAAAACCTACGAGCAGTACTTC.

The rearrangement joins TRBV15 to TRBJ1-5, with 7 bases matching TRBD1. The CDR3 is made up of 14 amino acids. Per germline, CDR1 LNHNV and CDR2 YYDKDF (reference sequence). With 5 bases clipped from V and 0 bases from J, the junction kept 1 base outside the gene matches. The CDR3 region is CATSGTASNQPQHF. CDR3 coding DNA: TGTGCCACCAGCGGGACAGCTAGCAATCAGCCCCAGCATTTT.

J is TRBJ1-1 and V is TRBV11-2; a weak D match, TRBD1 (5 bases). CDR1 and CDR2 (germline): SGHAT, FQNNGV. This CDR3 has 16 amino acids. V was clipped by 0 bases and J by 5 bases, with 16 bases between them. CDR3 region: CASSLDLGGVWTEAFF. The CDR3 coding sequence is TGTGCCAGCAGCTTAGATTTGGGGGGGGTTTGGACTGAAGCTTTCTTT.

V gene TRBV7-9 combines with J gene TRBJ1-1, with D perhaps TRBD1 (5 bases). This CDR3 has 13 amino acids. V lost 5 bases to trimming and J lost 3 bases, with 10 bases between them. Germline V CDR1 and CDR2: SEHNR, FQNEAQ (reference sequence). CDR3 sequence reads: CASSPGHDTEAFF. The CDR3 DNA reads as TGTGCCAGCAGCCCAGGGCATGACACTGAAGCTTTCTTT.

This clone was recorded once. CDR3 coding DNA: TGTGCCAGTAGCGCCTCCGAACTAAACACTGAAGCTTTCTTT. Protein sequence: CASSASELNTEAFF. The rearrangement joins TRBV19 to TRBJ1-1; D is uncertain. V was cut by 6 bases and J by 2 bases, with 13 bases left in between. CDR1 and CDR2 (germline): LNHDA, SQIVND (reference sequence). The CDR3 spans 14 residues.

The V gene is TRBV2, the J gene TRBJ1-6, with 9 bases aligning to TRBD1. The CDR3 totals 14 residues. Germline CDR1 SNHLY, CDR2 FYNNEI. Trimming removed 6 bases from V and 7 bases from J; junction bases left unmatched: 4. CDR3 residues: CASRADRGNSPLHF. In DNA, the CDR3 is TGTGCCAGCAGAGCGGACAGGGGCAATTCACCCCTCCACTTT.

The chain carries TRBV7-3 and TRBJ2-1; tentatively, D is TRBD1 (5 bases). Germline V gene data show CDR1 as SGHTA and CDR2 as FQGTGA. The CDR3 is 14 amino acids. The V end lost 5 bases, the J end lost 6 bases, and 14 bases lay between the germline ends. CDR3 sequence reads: CASSPSTDSNEQFF. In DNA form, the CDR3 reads TGTGCCAGCAGCCCCTCTACCGACAGCAATGAGCAGTTCTTC.

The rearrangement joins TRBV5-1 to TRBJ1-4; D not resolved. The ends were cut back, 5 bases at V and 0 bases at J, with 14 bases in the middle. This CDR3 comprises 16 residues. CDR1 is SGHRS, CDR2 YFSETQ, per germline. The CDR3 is CASRAGRTATNEKLFF. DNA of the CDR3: TGCGCCAGCAGGGCGGGAAGAACGGCAACTAATGAAAAACTGTTTTTT.

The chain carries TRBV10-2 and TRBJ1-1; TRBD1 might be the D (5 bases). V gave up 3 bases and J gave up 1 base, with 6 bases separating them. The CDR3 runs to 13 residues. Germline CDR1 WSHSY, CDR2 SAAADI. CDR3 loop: CASSETGNTEAFF. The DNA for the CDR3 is TGCGCCAGCAGTGAAACAGGGAACACTGAAGCTTTCTTT.

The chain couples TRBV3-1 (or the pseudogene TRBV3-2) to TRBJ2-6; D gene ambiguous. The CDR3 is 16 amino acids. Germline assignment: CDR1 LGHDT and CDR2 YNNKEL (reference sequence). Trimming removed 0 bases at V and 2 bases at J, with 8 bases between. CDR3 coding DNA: TGTGCCAGCAGCCAAGAAAGGAGCCCTGGGGCCAACGTCCTGACTTTC. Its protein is CASSQERSPGANVLTF.

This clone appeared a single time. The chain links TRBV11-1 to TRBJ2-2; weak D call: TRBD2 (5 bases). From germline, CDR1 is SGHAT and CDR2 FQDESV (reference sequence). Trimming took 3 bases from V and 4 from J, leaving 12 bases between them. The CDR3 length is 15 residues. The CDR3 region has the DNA TGTGCCAGCAGCTTTCTTTCTGGGAGCACCGGGGAGCTGTTTTTT. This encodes CASSFLSGSTGELFF.

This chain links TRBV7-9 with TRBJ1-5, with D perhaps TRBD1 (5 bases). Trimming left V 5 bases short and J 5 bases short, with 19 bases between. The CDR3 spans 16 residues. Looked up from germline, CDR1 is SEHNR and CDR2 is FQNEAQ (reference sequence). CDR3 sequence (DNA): TGTGCCAGCAGCCCGTCGGGGGGACTCGGGGATCAGCCCCAGCATTTT. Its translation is CASSPSGGLGDQPQHF.

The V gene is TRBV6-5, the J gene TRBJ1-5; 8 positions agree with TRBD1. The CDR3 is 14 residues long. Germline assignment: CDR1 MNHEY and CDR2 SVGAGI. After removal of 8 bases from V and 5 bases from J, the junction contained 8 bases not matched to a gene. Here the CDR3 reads CASGSGTGDQPQHF. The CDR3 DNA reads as TGTGCCAGCGGCTCCGGGACAGGAGATCAGCCCCAGCATTTT.

The CDR3 DNA reads TGTGCCAGCAGTGAAGGGCATGGATATAATTCACCCCTCCACTTT. It translates to CASSEGHGYNSPLHF. The chain carries TRBV25-1 and TRBJ1-6, with D hard to call. CDR1 and CDR2 (germline): MGHDK, SYGVNS. CDR3 length equals 15 residues. With 2 bases removed from V and 4 bases from J, the gap between germline ends came to 9 bases. Filled out from reference TRBV25-1 and TRBJ1-6, the complete variable domain reads EADIYQTPRYLVIGTGKKITLECSQTMGHDKMYWYQQDPGMELHLIHYSYGVNSTEKGDLSSESTVSRIRTEHFPLTLESARPSHTSQYLCASSEGHGYNSPLHFGNGTRLTVT.

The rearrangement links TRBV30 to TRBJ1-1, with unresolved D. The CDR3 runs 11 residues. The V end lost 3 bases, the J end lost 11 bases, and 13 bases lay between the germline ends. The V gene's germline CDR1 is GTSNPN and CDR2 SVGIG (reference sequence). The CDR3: CAWRRGQSAFF. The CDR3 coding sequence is TGTGCCTGGAGACGGGGTCAAAGCGCTTTCTTT.

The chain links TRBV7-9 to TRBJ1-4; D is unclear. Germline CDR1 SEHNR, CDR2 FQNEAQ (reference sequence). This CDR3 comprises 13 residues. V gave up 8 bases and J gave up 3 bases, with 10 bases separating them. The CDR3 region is CASPGISNEKLFF. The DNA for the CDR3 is TGTGCCAGCCCGGGGATTTCTAATGAAAAACTGTTTTTT. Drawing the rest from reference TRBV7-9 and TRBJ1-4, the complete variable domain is DTGVSQNPRHKITKRGQNVTFRCDPISEHNRLYWYRQTLGQGPEFLTYFQNEAQLEKSRLLSDRFSAERPKGSFSTLEIQRTEQGDSAMYLCASPGISNEKLFFGSGTQLSVL.

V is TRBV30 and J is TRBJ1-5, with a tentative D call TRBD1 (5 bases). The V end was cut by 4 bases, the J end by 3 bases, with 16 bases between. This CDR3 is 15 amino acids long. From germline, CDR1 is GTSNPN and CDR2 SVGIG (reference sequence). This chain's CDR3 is CAWNGGYADNQPQHF. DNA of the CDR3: TGTGCCTGGAACGGGGGGTATGCAGACAATCAGCCCCAGCATTTT.

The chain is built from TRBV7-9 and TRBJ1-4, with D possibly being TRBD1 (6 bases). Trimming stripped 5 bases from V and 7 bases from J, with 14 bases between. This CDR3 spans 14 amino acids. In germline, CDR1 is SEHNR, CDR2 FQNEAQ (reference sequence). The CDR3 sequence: CASSPREGVEKLFF. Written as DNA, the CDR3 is TGTGCCAGCAGCCCCCGGGAGGGGGTTGAAAAACTGTTTTTT.

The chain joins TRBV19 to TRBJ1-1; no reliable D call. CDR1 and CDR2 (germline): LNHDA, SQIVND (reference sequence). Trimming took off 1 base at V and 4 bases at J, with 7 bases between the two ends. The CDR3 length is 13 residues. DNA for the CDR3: TGTGCCAGTAGTATAGCCGCGAGCACTGAAGCTTTCTTT. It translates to CASSIAASTEAFF.